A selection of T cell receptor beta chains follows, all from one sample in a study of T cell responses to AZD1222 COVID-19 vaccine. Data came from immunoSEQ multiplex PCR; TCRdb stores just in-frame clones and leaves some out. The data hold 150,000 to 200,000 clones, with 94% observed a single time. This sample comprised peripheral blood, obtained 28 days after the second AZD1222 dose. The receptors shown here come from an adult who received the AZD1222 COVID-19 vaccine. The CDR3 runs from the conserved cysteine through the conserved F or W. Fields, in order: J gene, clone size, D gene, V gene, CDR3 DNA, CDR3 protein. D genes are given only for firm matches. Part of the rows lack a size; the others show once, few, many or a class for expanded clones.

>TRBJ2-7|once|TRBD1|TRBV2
TGTGCCAGCAGGAGGGGACAGGGGAACTACGAGCAGTACTTC
CASRRGQGNYEQYF
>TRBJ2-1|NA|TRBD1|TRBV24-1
TGTGCCACCAGTAATGCGGACAGGGGGAATGAGCAGTTCTTC
CATSNADRGNEQFF
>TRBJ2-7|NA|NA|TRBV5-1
TGCGCCAGCAGCTTGGCTGTCACAGCGAGGATCTACGAGCAGTACTTC
CASSLAVTARIYEQYF
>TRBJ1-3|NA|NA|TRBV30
TGTGCCTGGAGTGTCCCCAGGCGGGGGCTAAGGGGGAGGCTCTCTGGAAACACCATATATTTT
CAWSVPRRGLRGRLSGNTIYF
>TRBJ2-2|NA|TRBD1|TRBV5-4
TGTGCCAGCAGCCCGAACCGGGACAGTAACACCGGGGAGCTGTTTTTT
CASSPNRDSNTGELFF
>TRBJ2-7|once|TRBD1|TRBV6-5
TGTGCCAGCAGAAGGACAGGGATCTCCTACGAGCAGTACTTC
CASRRTGISYEQYF
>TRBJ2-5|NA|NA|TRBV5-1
TGCGCCAGCAGCTTCCAGCCCGAAAGGCGGGAGACCCAGTACTTC
CASSFQPERRETQYF
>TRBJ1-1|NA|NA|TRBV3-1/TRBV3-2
TGTGCCAGCAGCCCCCGGATGAACACTGAAGCTTTCTTT
CASSPRMNTEAFF
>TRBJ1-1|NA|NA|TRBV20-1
TGCAGTGCGTCCAGCGGGGTTGAAGCTTTCTTT
CSASSGVEAFF
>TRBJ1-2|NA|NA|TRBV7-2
TGTGCCAGCAGCTTTGGTGAGGGGTTCTACAGGGGCTACACCTTC
CASSFGEGFYRGYTF
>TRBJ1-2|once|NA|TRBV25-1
TGTGCCAGCAGTTCCACACGGGGGGAGAACTATGGCTACACCTTC
CASSSTRGENYGYTF
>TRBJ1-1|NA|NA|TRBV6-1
TGTGCCAGCAGTGATCAAAGGGACACTGAAGCTTTCTTT
CASSDQRDTEAFF
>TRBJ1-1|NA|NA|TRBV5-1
TGCGCCAGCAGCTTGGACTCGAGAGGCCCTGAAGCTTTCTTT
CASSLDSRGPEAFF
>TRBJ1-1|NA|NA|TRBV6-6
TGTGCCAGCAAAAGGCGTACAGGATTGGACACTGAAGCTTTCTTT
CASKRRTGLDTEAFF
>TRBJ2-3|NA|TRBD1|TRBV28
TGTGCCAGCAAGGACAGGGCTCGTAATACGCAGTATTTT
CASKDRARNTQYF
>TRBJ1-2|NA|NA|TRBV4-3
TGCGCCAGCAGCCAAGATCTTGGAGGGCTTGGCTACACCTTC
CASSQDLGGLGYTF
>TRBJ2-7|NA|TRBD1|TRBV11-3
TGTGCCAGCAGCTCACGCGGGACAGGGGGCTCCGAGCAGTACTTC
CASSSRGTGGSEQYF
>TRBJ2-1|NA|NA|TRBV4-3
TGCGCCAGCAGCCAAGACTATTACTCCTACAATGAGCAGTTCTTC
CASSQDYYSYNEQFF
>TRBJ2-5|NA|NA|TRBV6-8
TGTGCCAGCAGCTATCCCGGGACGCGGAATGGGGAGACCCAGTACTTC
CASSYPGTRNGETQYF
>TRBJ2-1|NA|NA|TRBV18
TGTGCCAGCTCACCACGGGGTCTGGCTAGCTATGAGCAGTTCTTC
CASSPRGLASYEQFF
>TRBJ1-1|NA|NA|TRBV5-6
TGTGCCAGCAGCCTATGGACGAGCAACACTGAAGCTTTCTTT
CASSLWTSNTEAFF
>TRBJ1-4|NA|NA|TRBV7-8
TGTGCCAGCGCTGGAAGGGGGGAAAAACTGTTTTTT
CASAGRGEKLFF
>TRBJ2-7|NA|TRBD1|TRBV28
TGTGCCAGCAGTTCCGCCGGGACAGGATCCTACGAGCAGTACTTC
CASSSAGTGSYEQYF
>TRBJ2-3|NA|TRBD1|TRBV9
TGTGCCAGCAGCCTCACAGGGGGCCTCACAGATACGCAGTATTTT
CASSLTGGLTDTQYF
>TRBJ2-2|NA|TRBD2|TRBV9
TGTGCCAGCAGCGATGCGGGGGAGGTCACCGGGGAGCTGTTTTTT
CASSDAGEVTGELFF
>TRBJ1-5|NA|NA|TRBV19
TGTGCCAGTAGTTCCGGGGGCGGTGGCAATCAGCCCCAGCATTTT
CASSSGGGGNQPQHF
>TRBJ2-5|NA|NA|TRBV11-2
TGTGCCAGCAGCCCCTGGACAGTCCAAGAGACCCAGTACTTC
CASSPWTVQETQYF
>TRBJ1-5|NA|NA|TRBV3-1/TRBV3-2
TGTGCCAGCAGCCTCAATCCATCCCAGCCCCAGCATTTT
CASSLNPSQPQHF
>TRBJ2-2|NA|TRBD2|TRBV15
TGTGCCACCAGCAGTGAGGCGGGGGGCTACACCGGGGAGCTGTTTTTT
CATSSEAGGYTGELFF
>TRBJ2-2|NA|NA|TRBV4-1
TGCGCCAGCAGCCAAGTCGATCGGGGTTACGGGGAGCTGTTTTTT
CASSQVDRGYGELFF
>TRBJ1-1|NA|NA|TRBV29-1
TGCAGCGTTATGGACTTGTTGGGGAACACTGAAGCTTTCTTT
CSVMDLLGNTEAFF
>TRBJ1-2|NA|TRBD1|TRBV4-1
TGCGCCAGCAGCCCAGGGCGGGACAGCCTAGTTTCTCTCGGCTACACCTTC
CASSPGRDSLVSLGYTF
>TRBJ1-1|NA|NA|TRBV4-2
TGTGCCAGCAGCCAAAGAGGGGGTTACACTGAAGCTTTCTTT
CASSQRGGYTEAFF
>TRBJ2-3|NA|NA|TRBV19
TGTGCCAGTACCCCTAGGTCCGGATCCACAGATACGCAGTATTTT
CASTPRSGSTDTQYF
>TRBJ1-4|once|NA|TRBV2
TGTGCCAGCGAGGCGGGGAGGGGTGAAAAACTGTTTTTT
CASEAGRGEKLFF
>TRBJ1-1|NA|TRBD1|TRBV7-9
TGTGCCAGCAGCTCACAGGGGGCGCGAACTGAAGCTTTCTTT
CASSSQGARTEAFF
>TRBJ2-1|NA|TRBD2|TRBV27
TGTGCCAGCAGTCTACGACTAGCGGGGACGGGTGAGCAGTTCTTC
CASSLRLAGTGEQFF
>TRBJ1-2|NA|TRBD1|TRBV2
TGTGCCAGCAGTCCCCTTCGGACAGGGGTAGGCTACACCTTC
CASSPLRTGVGYTF
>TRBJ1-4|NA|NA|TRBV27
TGTGCCACAGGCGGCAGGATGGGGGAAAAACTGTTTTTT
CATGGRMGEKLFF
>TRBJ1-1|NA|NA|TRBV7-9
TGTGCCAGCAGCTTAGAGGGGGTGGGCACTGAAGCTTTCTTT
CASSLEGVGTEAFF
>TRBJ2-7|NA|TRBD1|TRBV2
TGTGCCAGCAGATGGGACAGGTCAATGGGGCAGTACTTC
CASRWDRSMGQYF
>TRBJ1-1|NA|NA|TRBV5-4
TGTGCCAGCAGCCCCCTCAGGGGAAGGAACACTGAAGCTTTCTTT
CASSPLRGRNTEAFF
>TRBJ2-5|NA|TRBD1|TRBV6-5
TGTGCCAGCAGTTCATATACAGGGGCGTCGTGGGAGACCCAGTACTTC
CASSSYTGASWETQYF
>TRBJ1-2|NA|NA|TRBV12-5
TGTGCTAGTGGTTTGACTGGGCCGCCTGATGGCTACACCTTC
CASGLTGPPDGYTF
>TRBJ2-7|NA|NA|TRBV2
TGTGCCAGCAGTTATAAACATGGATACTTC
CASSYKHGYF
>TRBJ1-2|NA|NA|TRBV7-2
TGTGCCAGCAGCTTAGAAGGTACCCGAGGACACGGTACTAACTATGGCTACACCTTC
CASSLEGTRGHGTNYGYTF
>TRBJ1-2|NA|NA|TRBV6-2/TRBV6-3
TGTGCCAGCAGTTACGTCGGGCAGGGGTATGGCTACACCTTC
CASSYVGQGYGYTF
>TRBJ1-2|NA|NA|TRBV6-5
TGTGCCAGCAGTTACAAGGGGTACTATGGCTACACCTTC
CASSYKGYYGYTF
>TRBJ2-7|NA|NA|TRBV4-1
TGCGCCAGCAGCCAAGGACTAGCCTACGAGCAGTACTTC
CASSQGLAYEQYF
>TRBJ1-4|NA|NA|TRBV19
TGTGCCACCCGGGGGGGGCGGGAAGAAAAACTGTTTTTT
CATRGGREEKLFF
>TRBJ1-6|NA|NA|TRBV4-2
TGTGCCAGCAGCCCCAGAGGGCCGGGGGCGGACATTCAGTCACCCCTCCACTTT
CASSPRGPGADIQSPLHF
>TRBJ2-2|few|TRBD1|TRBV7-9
TGTGCCAGCACGCCGGACAGGGTAAACACCGGGGAGCTGTTTTTT
CASTPDRVNTGELFF
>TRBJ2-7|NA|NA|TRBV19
TGTGCCAGTAGTAGGGCGGGAAGCTCCTACGAGCAGTACTTC
CASSRAGSSYEQYF